Each of the 10 T cell receptor beta chains below was sequenced from the same sample in a study of blood T cell repertoires in COVID-19. Assay: immunoSEQ multiplex PCR; the TCRdb copy retains only in-frame clones and omits some. The sample shows 180,000 or so clones, about 89% of them seen only once. Sequencing used peripheral blood. The receptor source for this set is a man aged 35-49 years with active or convalescent COVID-19.

This clone occurred once. This chain joins TRBV7-9 and TRBJ1-6; 7 bases match TRBD1. The length of the CDR3 is 16 residues. Germline V gene lookup returns CDR1 SEHNR and CDR2 FQNEAQ (reference sequence). The V gene end was trimmed by 6 bases and the J gene end by 9 bases; junction bases not matched to a gene: 14. CDR3: CASSSQRQGSGSPLHF. Written as DNA, the CDR3 is TGTGCCAGCAGTTCTCAACGACAGGGAAGTGGTTCACCCCTCCACTTT.

The chain uses TRBV5-1 and TRBJ1-5; 10 nucleotides line up with TRBD1. V lost 2 bases and J lost 6; bases outside the gene matches: 5. CDR1 SGHRS and CDR2 YFSETQ come from the germline V gene. The CDR3 spans 15 residues. The CDR3 sequence is CASSFGTGAGQPQHF. The CDR3 coding sequence is TGCGCCAGCAGCTTCGGGACAGGGGCTGGTCAGCCCCAGCATTTT.

The chain combines TRBV24-1 with TRBJ2-7; the D gene is possibly TRBD1 (6 bases). CDR1 KGHDR and CDR2 SFDVKD come from the germline V gene. Trimming removed 0 bases at V and 7 bases at J, with 9 bases between. The CDR3 extends over 13 amino acids. This chain's CDR3 is CATSDLGQIEQYF. CDR3 bases: TGTGCCACCAGTGATTTGGGACAGATTGAGCAGTACTTC.

The genes are TRBV6-5 and TRBJ1-4, with D perhaps TRBD1 (5 bases). V was clipped by 5 bases and J by 6 bases, with 16 bases between them. Germline V gives CDR1 MNHEY, CDR2 SVGAGI. This CDR3 spans 15 amino acids. The CDR3 region has the DNA TGTGCCAGCAGTCGTCGACAGAGTCGGGATGAAAAACTGTTTTTT. Its translation is CASSRRQSRDEKLFF.

The chain employs TRBV24-1 and TRBJ1-1; 7 positions agree with TRBD1. J lost 11 bases, V lost 4 bases, and 6 bases had no gene match. The germline V gene has CDR1 KGHDR and CDR2 SFDVKD. The CDR3 spans 12 residues. The chain's CDR3 is CATSDNRGRAFF. The DNA for the CDR3 is TGTGCCACCAGTGACAACAGGGGACGCGCTTTCTTT.

V usage is TRBV6-6 and J usage is TRBJ1-2, with TRBD1 matching over 7 bases. CDR3 size: 14 residues. J was trimmed by 6 bases and V by 6 bases; bases with no gene match: 10. Germline V gene sequence: CDR1 MNHNY, CDR2 SVGAGI (reference sequence). CDR3 DNA: TGTGCCAGCAGGGGGACAGCCGAAAGGAATGGCTACACCTTC. Translated, it gives CASRGTAERNGYTF.

The chain uses TRBV27 and TRBJ1-1; 11 bases are shared with TRBD1. Per the germline V gene, CDR1 is MNHEY and CDR2 is SMNVEV (reference sequence). The length of the CDR3 is 17 residues. Trimming took 3 bases from V and 1 from J; bases not matched to a gene: 7. CDR3 residues: CASSLEVGTGGNTEAFF. The CDR3 coding sequence is TGTGCCAGCAGTTTGGAAGTAGGGACAGGGGGGAACACTGAAGCTTTCTTT.

On this clone itself: In the same sample, other DNA sequences code for this CDR3. The V call is TRBV5-1, the J call TRBJ1-1, with 7 nucleotides matching TRBD1. Germline CDR1 reads SGHRS; CDR2 reads YFSETQ. CDR3 length equals 13 residues. J was trimmed by 3 bases and V by 2 bases; bases with no gene match: 1. The DNA for the CDR3 is TGCGCCAGCAGCTTAACAGGGGACACTGAAGCTTTCTTT. Encoded protein: CASSLTGDTEAFF.

The CDR3, as DNA: TGTGCCAGCAGCTTGGGAGCCTCCGGAGACTATGGCTACACCTTC. Translation: CASSLGASGDYGYTF. V and J are TRBV5-6 and TRBJ1-2; D unresolved. V lost 0 bases, J lost 3 bases, and 12 bases lay in between. The CDR3 sequence is 15 residues long. Germline loops: CDR1 SGHDT, CDR2 YYEEEE.

The genes are TRBV5-6 and TRBJ1-1; 11 nucleotides agree with TRBD1. Germline assignment: CDR1 SGHDT and CDR2 YYEEEE. Trimming removed 3 bases from V and 4 bases from J; junction bases left unmatched: 2. The CDR3 runs to 14 residues. The CDR3 coding sequence is TGTGCCAGCAGCTGGGACAGGGGGACCACTGAAGCTTTCTTT. Translated, it gives CASSWDRGTTEAFF.